One T cell receptor (beta chain) is described in this entry. This clonotype was seen a handful of times. There is no known antigen for this receptor. Per-base qualities were not stored, and no clone one base away is much larger. Library generation was performed with 5' RACE. The run used a NextSeq 500. The TCR library protocol attached unique molecular identifiers to individual cDNA molecules to correct for sequencing error and PCR bias. TCR alpha and beta chains were both sequenced, and the abundances of alpha and beta sequences in each sample were closely correlated with each other. The source study handled its data this way. Decombinator V4 was used to perform V gene, J gene and CDR3 annotation of TCR sequences. Expanded TCRs were defined as changing significantly between any two time points under a Poisson model with p below 0.0001. TCR abundances were normalised to the total number of TCRs sequenced per sample and were expressed as counts per million. A search of VDJdb, accessed on 1 November 2021, was run for TCRs annotated to CMV, EBV and SARS-CoV-2, with TCRs annotated for multiple antigens excluded. TCRdb applied fastp at Q25 and MiXCR to the public reads, then kept only in-frame beta chains. Here each entry gathers all rows of one CDR3 protein and keeps the most common genes and DNA. The V and J calls shown here were made by TCRdb, not taken from the authors' results. Across this sample there are 60,000 to 75,000 distinct CDR3 sequences, with around 4.2% seen only once. The ten largest make up roughly 3.6% of the sample.

This was a case-control study nested in a cohort of healthcare workers in London, UK, who had nasopharyngeal swab PCR tests and blood samples taken every week. Healthcare workers were enrolled in the week of the UK lockdown, from 23 to 31 March 2020, and were followed every week for up to about 16 weeks. The data were obtained in a study of early T cells in non-severe SARS-CoV-2 infection (dated by TCRdb to the early 2020s). With respect to the entire study: TCR sequencing used bulk RNA from unsorted whole blood, so alpha and beta chains could not be paired. The investigation overall reported the following: VDJdb matching was skewed toward anti-spike CD8 responses and likely underestimated virus-specific expansions, missing private and CD4 specificities.

The input for sequencing was whole blood, taken at baseline. The clonotype comes from an adult who was a healthcare worker with PCR-confirmed SARS-CoV-2 infection or an uninfected control (not recorded which). The donor label of this sample is uncertain.

CDR3 protein: CSARPLGGADTEAFF. In nucleotide form, the sequence is TGCAGTGCTAGACCCTTGGGAGGGGCGGACACTGAAGCTTTCTTT. The chain uses TRBV20-1 and TRBJ1-1, and the D gene may be TRBD1, 5 bases matching. The CDR3 numbers 15 residues from cysteine through phenylalanine. Solely the CDR3 DNA is kept, with 45 bases framed from the first base. Trimming at the junction amounts to 2 bases on V and 3 bases on J, and the germline ends lie 16 bases apart. The CDR1 and CDR2 encoded by the germline V gene (reference sequence) are DFQATT and SNEGSKA.